This T cell receptor beta chain came from a study of spatial heterogeneity in lung cancer. Across the study: On average, each unique TCR and UMI combination appeared more than ten times in raw reads.

The sample's time point: sample taken at primary tumor resection. The cohort: around 77 early-stage, untreated non-small cell lung cancer patients. The input material, whole RNA from tumor, nontumor lung or frozen PBMC, was sequenced unsorted. There are many counts of this clonotype. Every individual TCR cDNA molecule carried its own unique molecular identifier, which allowed correction of PCR and sequencing errors. TCRdb passed the 5' RACE reads through MiXCR, listing each CDR3 protein once. The sample yields some 40,000 distinct CDR3 sequences, just over 3% seen once. The receptor comes from a male donor with early-stage non-small cell lung cancer. This material consisted of normal lung tissue next to the tumor, taken at surgery.

The CDR3 spells CASSPDRANTGELFF. As DNA, the CDR3 is TGTGCCAGCAGTCCCGACAGGGCGAACACCGGGGAGCTGTTTTTT. This chain uses TRBV12-3 or TRBV12-4 with TRBJ2-2; 7 positions agree with TRBD1. J gave up 0 bases and V 5 bases, and 3 bases lay outside the gene matches. The CDR3 consists of 15 residues.